This TCR beta chain was found in a study of T cell responses to AZD1222 COVID-19 vaccine. In the study overall: Some second doses came at about 4 weeks and others at about 12 weeks; these were pooled.

This CDR3 region has 19 residues. Germline trimming cut 1 base from V and 0 bases from J; bases unmatched to any gene: 11. Germline CDR1 reads KGHDR; CDR2 reads SFDVKD. This clone was seen a few times. The table came from immunoSEQ multiplex PCR; TCRdb's copy has only in-frame clones and leaves some out. The sample has 100,000 or so clones, more than 70% seen once. This TCR derives from an adult in good health. This specimen was peripheral blood, taken on day 0 of AZD1222 vaccination. The chain has TRBV24-1 and TRBJ1-5; 7 bases are a match to TRBD1. This CDR3 reads CATSDLSLNRGGSNQPQHF. For the CDR3, the DNA is TGTGCCACCAGTGATTTATCCTTGAACAGGGGAGGTAGCAATCAGCCCCAGCATTTT.